The 12 T cell receptor beta chains reported below all come from one sample, sequenced in a study of shared clonotypes between healthy human individuals. Profiling relied on immunoSEQ multiplex PCR, and the TCRdb table lists in-frame clones only, not all of them. The table includes millions of clones, approximately 90% detected once. Sequencing used naive CD4+ T cells sorted from blood. Subset noted: CD45RA+ positively selected. These receptors were obtained from a man aged 18 to 30 in good health.

CDR3 sequence reads: CASSTRGLAEQFF. For the CDR3, the DNA is TGTGCCAGTAGTACCCGCGGACTAGCCGAGCAGTTCTTC. This rearrangement joins TRBV19 to TRBJ2-1; 8 nucleotides match TRBD2. The CDR3 spans 13 residues. Germline CDR1 reads LNHDA; CDR2 reads SQIVND (reference sequence). V shed 4 bases and J 10 bases; nucleotides not matched to a gene: 6.

V is TRBV29-1 and J is TRBJ2-7; 8 bases map to TRBD1. The CDR3 runs 14 residues. The germline CDR1 and CDR2 sequences are SQVTM and ANQGSEA. The V gene end was trimmed by 6 bases and the J gene end by 6 bases; junction bases not matched to a gene: 13. The CDR3 region has the DNA TGCAGCGTCGAAAAGGGACAGGCCCCAGGCGAGCAGTACTTC. It specifies CSVEKGQAPGEQYF.

V and J are TRBV7-3 and TRBJ2-1, with D possibly called TRBD1 or TRBD2 (6 bases each). Trimming cost V 5 bases and J 12 bases, with 17 bases left between them. Germline V gene data show CDR1 as SGHTA and CDR2 as FQGTGA. The CDR3 covers 13 residues. CDR3 bases: TGTGCCAGCAGCCCCGATGGGGGCGGGACGCAGTTCTTC. Translated: CASSPDGGGTQFF.

The V and J genes are TRBV27 and TRBJ2-1, with 14 bases aligning to TRBD2. This CDR3 is 20 amino acids long. CDR1 and CDR2 (germline): MNHEY, SMNVEV (reference sequence). Trimming removed 6 bases from V and 0 bases from J; junction bases left unmatched: 13. The CDR3 DNA reads as TGTGCCAGCAGCTTCGACAGGACTAGCGGGAGGTTGGGCTCCTACAATGAGCAGTTCTTC. This encodes CASSFDRTSGRLGSYNEQFF.

The chain links TRBV30 to TRBJ1-1, with 11 bases lining up with TRBD1. From germline, CDR1 is GTSNPN and CDR2 SVGIG (reference sequence). The CDR3 totals 17 residues. V was pared by 2 bases and J by 7 bases, with 15 bases of the junction left unmatched. CDR3 sequence reads: CAWSPIGDRGTRGEAFF. CDR3 nucleotide sequence: TGTGCCTGGAGTCCTATCGGGGACAGGGGGACACGGGGTGAAGCTTTCTTT.

The V gene is TRBV10-2, the J gene TRBJ2-1; 8 bases match TRBD2. CDR1 and CDR2 from the germline V gene are WSHSY and SAAADI. The CDR3 has 13 amino acids. V trimming: 8 bases; J trimming: 4 bases; junction bases outside the gene matches: 4. The CDR3 sequence: CASSQREYNEQFF. CDR3 in DNA: TGCGCCAGCTCACAGCGGGAGTACAATGAGCAGTTCTTC.

J is TRBJ2-1 and V is TRBV2, with 10 bases that match TRBD2. CDR3 length: 15 residues. Germline V gene sequence: CDR1 SNHLY, CDR2 FYNNEI. V gave up 6 bases and J gave up 4 bases; unmatched junction bases: 6. The CDR3 DNA sequence: TGTGCCAGCAGCGCTCTAGCGGGGGTTTACAATGAGCAGTTCTTC. Its translation is CASSALAGVYNEQFF.

In DNA form, the CDR3 reads TGTGCCAGCAGTTACTTTCCGGGGGGCTCTTACGAGCAGTACTTC. Its protein is CASSYFPGGSYEQYF. The V gene is TRBV6-6, the J gene TRBJ2-7; a weak D match, TRBD2 (7 bases). The CDR3 is 15 amino acids. Trimming removed 1 base at V and 4 bases at J, with 14 bases between. The germline V gene encodes CDR1 MNHNY and CDR2 SVGAGI (reference sequence).

This chain links TRBV9 with TRBJ2-3; 10 bases are shared with TRBD2. CDR1 is SGDLS, CDR2 YYNGEE, per germline. Unmatched junction bases numbered 3, after V lost 4 bases and J lost 1 base. The CDR3 extends over 15 amino acids. For the CDR3, the DNA is TGTGCCAGCAGCCAGCTAGCGGGGGGCACAGATACGCAGTATTTT. This gives the protein CASSQLAGGTDTQYF. Supplemented by reference TRBV9 and TRBJ2-3, the full variable domain reads DSGVTQTPKHLITATGQRVTLRCSPRSGDLSVYWYQQSLDQGLQFLIQYYNGEERAKGNILERFSAQQFPDLHSELNLSSLELGDSALYFCASSQLAGGTDTQYFGPGTRLTVL.

The V call is TRBV4-1, the J call TRBJ2-1, with 13 bases aligning to TRBD2. CDR3 length: 18 residues. The germline V gene has CDR1 MGHRA and CDR2 YSYEKL. With 4 bases clipped from V and 1 base from J, the junction kept 7 bases outside the gene matches. This chain's CDR3 is CASSPGLAGVSSYNEQFF. The CDR3 coding sequence is TGCGCCAGCAGCCCAGGACTAGCGGGGGTATCTTCCTACAATGAGCAGTTCTTC.

This chain joins TRBV2 and TRBJ1-4, with D unclear. The ends were cut back, 7 bases at V and 0 bases at J, with 15 bases in the middle. CDR1 is SNHLY, CDR2 FYNNEI, per germline. CDR3 size: 16 residues. The CDR3 spells CASTVAGVSTNEKLFF. CDR3 in DNA: TGTGCCAGCACCGTAGCCGGGGTATCAACTAATGAAAAACTGTTTTTT.

The chain is built from TRBV7-9 and TRBJ2-2; 10 bases fit TRBD1. Germline V gene sequence: CDR1 SEHNR, CDR2 FQNEAQ (reference sequence). Unmatched junction bases numbered 2, after V lost 3 bases and J lost 7 bases. CDR3 length equals 14 residues. The CDR3 is CASSLGQGYGELFF. CDR3 bases: TGTGCCAGCAGCTTGGGACAGGGGTACGGGGAGCTGTTTTTT.